These T cell receptor beta chains were read from a single sample in a study of blood T cell repertoires in COVID-19. Using immunoSEQ multiplex PCR, the repertoire was profiled, and TCRdb retains in-frame clones only, with some absent. This sample carries 300,000 to 350,000 clones, about 91% of them seen once, and the ten largest clones take 1.5% to 2%. The sequenced sample was peripheral blood. Receptors originate from a woman in her twenties or thirties with COVID-19, enrolled during active disease. The CDR3 runs from the conserved cysteine through the conserved F or W. D genes are given only for firm matches. Some rows have no size entry. The others give once, few or many, or a class for an expanded clone.

>.|TRBJ2-2|TRBD2|TRBV14
CASSQIGLATTGELFF
TGTGCCAGCAGCCAGATCGGACTAGCGACCACCGGGGAGCTGTTTTTT
>.|TRBJ2-7|.|TRBV19
CASSLSTRGASYEQYF
TGTGCCAGTAGTCTTAGTACCCGTGGAGCCTCCTACGAGCAGTACTTC
>.|TRBJ2-5|.|TRBV27
CASSLFPQRGETQYF
TGTGCCAGCAGTTTATTCCCTCAGAGAGGGGAGACCCAGTACTTC
>.|TRBJ2-1|.|TRBV3-1/TRBV3-2
CASSPEHNEQFF
TGTGCCAGCAGCCCGGAGCACAATGAGCAGTTCTTC
>.|TRBJ1-1|.|TRBV10-3
CALKSTANTEAFF
TGTGCCCTAAAATCGACAGCAAACACTGAAGCTTTCTTT
>.|TRBJ1-2|.|TRBV29-1
CSVADGGMNGYTF
TGCAGCGTTGCGGACGGAGGGATGAATGGCTACACCTTC
>once|TRBJ1-1|.|TRBV29-1
CSVIHENTEAFF
TGCAGCGTAATACACGAGAACACTGAAGCTTTCTTT
>.|TRBJ2-5|.|TRBV4-1
CASSRRDITQETQYF
TGCGCCAGCAGCCGCAGGGACATTACGCAAGAGACCCAGTACTTC
>.|TRBJ2-1|TRBD1|TRBV7-3
CASSPDRGYNEQFF
TGTGCCAGCAGCCCGGACAGGGGATACAATGAGCAGTTCTTC
>.|TRBJ1-1|.|TRBV27
CASSPRPPGQGGTEAFF
TGTGCCAGCAGTCCTCGACCCCCTGGGCAGGGCGGCACTGAAGCTTTCTTT
>once|TRBJ1-4|.|TRBV5-5
CASSAGVTDREEKLFF
TGTGCCAGCAGCGCTGGAGTAACGGACCGGGAAGAAAAACTGTTTTTT
>.|TRBJ2-3|TRBD2|TRBV7-2
CASSPIRSGGADTQYF
TGTGCCAGCAGTCCCATTCGGAGCGGGGGGGCAGATACGCAGTATTTT
>.|TRBJ1-3|.|TRBV4-1
CASSQDAGTGNTIYF
TGCGCCAGCAGCCAAGACGCGGGGACTGGAAACACCATATATTTT
>.|TRBJ2-1|.|TRBV10-3
CAISEASSSYNEQFF
TGTGCCATCAGTGAGGCTAGCAGCTCCTACAATGAGCAGTTCTTC
>few|TRBJ2-4|TRBD1|TRBV5-4
CASRPGQGFDIQYF
TGTGCCAGCAGACCGGGACAGGGTTTTGACATTCAGTACTTC
>.|TRBJ1-1|.|TRBV5-1
CASSTLRGDTEAFF
TGCGCCAGCAGCACCCTCCGCGGGGACACTGAAGCTTTCTTT
>.|TRBJ2-1|.|TRBV6-6
CASKQTTTYNEQFF
TGTGCCAGCAAACAGACTACCACCTACAATGAGCAGTTCTTC
>.|TRBJ1-4|TRBD1|TRBV4-1
CASSQDEGAAEKLFF
TGCGCCAGCAGCCAAGATGAGGGGGCGGCAGAAAAACTGTTTTTT
>.|TRBJ2-3|.|TRBV7-3
CASSSGARTDTQYF
TGTGCCAGCAGCTCCGGTGCCCGCACAGATACGCAGTATTTT
>.|TRBJ2-1|.|TRBV19
CASSIDRRVNEQFF
TGTGCCAGTAGTATAGATCGGAGAGTTAATGAGCAGTTCTTC
>.|TRBJ1-5|.|TRBV19
CASALGDQPQHF
TGTGCCAGTGCACTCGGGGATCAGCCCCAGCATTTT
>.|TRBJ1-2|TRBD1|TRBV28
CASSLDRVYGYTF
TGTGCCAGCAGCCTCGACAGGGTGTATGGCTACACCTTC
>few|TRBJ2-3|.|TRBV11-3
CASSLGASTDTQYF
TGTGCCAGCAGCTTAGGTGCGAGCACAGATACGCAGTATTTT
>.|TRBJ1-2|.|TRBV4-1
CASSQVGTLVGFEGYTF
TGCGCCAGCAGCCAAGTTGGGACATTGGTTGGTTTCGAGGGCTACACCTTC
>.|TRBJ1-6|.|TRBV6-2/TRBV6-3
CASSGDMDSSPLHF
TGTGCCAGCAGCGGGGACATGGATAGTTCACCCCTCCACTTT
>.|TRBJ1-1|.|TRBV5-5
CASSLGGHPNTEAFF
TGTGCCAGCAGCTTGGGAGGGCACCCGAACACTGAAGCTTTCTTT
>.|TRBJ2-2|.|TRBV6-5
CASSYYPGGLAGELFF
TGTGCCAGCAGTTACTACCCCGGCGGATTGGCCGGGGAGCTGTTTTTT
>.|TRBJ2-4|TRBD1|TRBV2
CASREGQGENIQYF
TGTGCCAGCAGGGAGGGACAGGGGGAAAACATTCAGTACTTC
>.|TRBJ1-2|TRBD1|TRBV6-5
CASSIDREDGYTF
TGTGCCAGCAGTATCGACAGGGAAGATGGCTACACCTTC
>.|TRBJ2-1|TRBD1|TRBV4-3
CASSQEETGSNYNEQFF
TGCGCCAGCAGCCAAGAAGAGACAGGGTCAAACTACAATGAGCAGTTCTTC
>.|TRBJ1-5|.|TRBV5-6
CASGVIGGNQPQHF
TGTGCCAGCGGAGTTATAGGGGGCAATCAGCCCCAGCATTTT
>.|TRBJ1-2|.|TRBV6-5
CASSYSGQAYGYTF
TGTGCCAGCAGTTACTCGGGCCAGGCGTATGGCTACACCTTC
>.|TRBJ1-1|TRBD1|TRBV5-1
CASSSIQGGNTEAFF
TGCGCCAGCAGCTCAATACAGGGGGGGAACACTGAAGCTTTCTTT
>.|TRBJ1-2|.|TRBV29-1
CSASYPGELNYGYTF
TGCAGCGCCTCCTACCCAGGCGAACTTAACTATGGCTACACCTTC
>.|TRBJ1-4|.|TRBV6-5
CASSYGRGSEKLFF
TGTGCCAGCAGTTACGGGAGGGGCAGTGAAAAACTGTTTTTT
>.|TRBJ2-3|.|TRBV10-3
CAIKGGAKDTQYF
TGTGCCATCAAGGGGGGGGCGAAAGATACGCAGTATTTT
>once|TRBJ1-1|.|TRBV7-9
CASSRREEAFF
TGTGCCAGCAGCCGTCGGGAGGAAGCTTTCTTT
>.|TRBJ2-3|TRBD1|TRBV6-5
CASSKGASRADTQYF
TGTGCCAGCTCTAAGGGGGCTTCGAGGGCAGATACGCAGTATTTT
>once|TRBJ1-3|.|TRBV27
CASSFTGSGNTIYF
TGTGCCAGCAGTTTTACAGGGTCTGGAAACACCATATATTTT
>.|TRBJ1-5|.|TRBV30
CAWSPRGRVGNQPQHF
TGTGCCTGGAGTCCAAGGGGTAGGGTCGGCAATCAGCCCCAGCATTTT
>.|TRBJ2-3|.|TRBV12-3/TRBV12-4
CASSVSFTDTQYF
TGTGCCAGCAGCGTTAGTTTCACAGATACGCAGTATTTT
>.|TRBJ1-6|.|TRBV7-2
CASSPQGPGYNSPLHF
TGTGCCAGCAGCCCACAGGGTCCCGGATATAATTCACCCCTCCACTTT
>.|TRBJ2-1|.|TRBV19
CASSVKLVYNEQFF
TGTGCCAGTAGTGTGAAACTAGTTTACAATGAGCAGTTCTTC
>.|TRBJ1-2|.|TRBV29-1
CSGDRFSIGYGYTF
TGCAGCGGCGACAGGTTTTCTATCGGATATGGCTACACCTTC